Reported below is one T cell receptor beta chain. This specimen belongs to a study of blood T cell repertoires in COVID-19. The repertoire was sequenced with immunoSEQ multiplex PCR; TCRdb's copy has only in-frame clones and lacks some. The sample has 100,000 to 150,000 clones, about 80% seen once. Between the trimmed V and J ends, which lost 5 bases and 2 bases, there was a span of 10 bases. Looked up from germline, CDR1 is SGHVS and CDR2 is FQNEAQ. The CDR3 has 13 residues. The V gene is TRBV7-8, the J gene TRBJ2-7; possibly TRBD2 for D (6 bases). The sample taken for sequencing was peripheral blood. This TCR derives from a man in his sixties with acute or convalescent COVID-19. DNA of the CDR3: TGTGCCAGCAGCCAACTAGCAACCTACGAGCAGTACTTC. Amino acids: CASSQLATYEQYF.